The 8 T cell receptor beta chains reported below all come from one sample, sequenced in a study of early T cells in non-severe SARS-CoV-2 infection. In TCRdb, the 5' RACE reads were re-called with MiXCR into one record per CDR3 protein. This table has about 83,000 distinct CDR3 sequences, roughly an eighth appearing once. Sequences were obtained from whole blood. The receptors come from an adult who was a healthcare worker with PCR-confirmed SARS-CoV-2 infection or an uninfected control (not recorded which).

The sample holds many counts of this clonotype. The chain employs TRBV18 and TRBJ2-1, with unresolved D. V was trimmed by 0 bases and J by 9 bases, leaving 9 bases between them. CDR1 is KGHSH, CDR2 LQKENI, per germline. The CDR3 has 13 amino acids. CDR3 DNA sequence: TGTGCCAGCTCACCACCGGGCATCACTGAGCAGTTCTTC. The encoded protein is CASSPPGITEQFF.

This chain joins TRBV2 and TRBJ2-7; D is ambiguous. Germline assignment: CDR1 SNHLY and CDR2 FYNNEI. V shed 7 bases and J shed 0 bases, with 7 bases lying between them. This CDR3 contains 12 residues. The CDR3 here is CASMESSYEQYF. CDR3 nucleotides: TGTGCCAGCATGGAAAGCTCCTACGAGCAGTACTTC.

The chain uses TRBV2 and TRBJ2-5; D remains unclear. Germline loops: CDR1 SNHLY, CDR2 FYNNEI. This CDR3 is built from 14 residues. Trimming stripped 6 bases from V and 3 bases from J, with 14 bases between. The CDR3 DNA is TGTGCCAGCAGGGGCGGAAATCTCGAAGAGACCCAGTACTTC. It translates to CASRGGNLEETQYF.

This clonotype came up many times. J is TRBJ2-2 and V is TRBV6-2 or TRBV6-3; D call uncertain. CDR3 length: 12 amino acids. Trimming cost V 6 bases and J 5 bases, with 7 bases left between them. Germline-derived CDR1 and CDR2 are MNHEY and SVGEGT. CDR3 nucleotide sequence: TGTGCCAGCAGCGGGCGGACCGGGGAGCTGTTTTTT. This gives the protein CASSGRTGELFF.

The CDR3 coding sequence is TGTGCCAGCAGCCCAGGGGACGCTTATGGCTACACCTTC. Translating gives CASSPGDAYGYTF. V gene TRBV5-4 combines with J gene TRBJ1-2; the D gene is possibly TRBD1 (6 bases). Looked up from germline, CDR1 is SGHNT and CDR2 is YYREEE (reference sequence). V was trimmed by 4 bases and J by 5 bases, leaving 12 bases between them. The CDR3 is made up of 13 amino acids.

This clonotype came up many times. The chain is built from TRBV11-2 and TRBJ2-2; no clear D. Germline loops: CDR1 SGHAT, CDR2 FQNNGV. Trimming removed 2 bases at V and 0 bases at J, with 4 bases between. CDR3 size: 14 residues. CDR3 DNA: TGTGCCAGCAGCTTACAGGCGAACACCGGGGAGCTGTTTTTT. It codes for CASSLQANTGELFF.

The chain links TRBV12-3 or TRBV12-4 to TRBJ2-1; the match to TRBD2 covers 11 bases. With 4 bases clipped from V and 7 bases from J, the junction kept 9 bases outside the gene matches. This CDR3 is built from 16 residues. The CDR3 sequence: CASSSTLAGVRNEQFF. CDR3 sequence (DNA): TGTGCCAGCAGTTCCACACTAGCGGGAGTGAGGAATGAGCAGTTCTTC.

This clonotype occurred a few times. This sequence joins TRBV5-4 and TRBJ1-2; 7 positions agree with TRBD1. Looked up from germline, CDR1 is SGHNT and CDR2 is YYREEE (reference sequence). The length of the CDR3 is 12 residues. With 4 bases clipped from V and 4 bases from J, the junction kept 1 base outside the gene matches. The CDR3 sequence is CASSQGGYGYTF. The CDR3 bases are TGTGCCAGCAGCCAGGGGGGCTATGGCTACACCTTC.